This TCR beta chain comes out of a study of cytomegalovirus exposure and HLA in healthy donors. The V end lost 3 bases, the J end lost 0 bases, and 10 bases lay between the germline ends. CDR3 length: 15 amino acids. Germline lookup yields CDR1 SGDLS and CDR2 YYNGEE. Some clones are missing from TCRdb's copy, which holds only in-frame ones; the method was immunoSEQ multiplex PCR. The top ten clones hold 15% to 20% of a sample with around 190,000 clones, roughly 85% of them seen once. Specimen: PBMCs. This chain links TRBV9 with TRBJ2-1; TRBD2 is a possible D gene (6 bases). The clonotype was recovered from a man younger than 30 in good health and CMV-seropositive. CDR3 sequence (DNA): TGTGCCAGCAGCGATAGCGGAGTCTCCTACAATGAGCAGTTCTTC. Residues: CASSDSGVSYNEQFF.